This paragraph reports one T cell receptor (beta chain). The sample belongs to a study of blood T cell repertoires in COVID-19. Across the study: The study drew acute and convalescent COVID-19 samples from the United States, Italy and Spain. T cells, B-cell-depleted T cells, or PBMCs provided the cDNA or gDNA that served as material.

Authors' methods: The assay estimated nucleated cells by amplifying reference gene primers. Generated by immunoSEQ multiplex PCR, the TCRdb table keeps only in-frame clones and is missing some. That table gives V, J and clone size, and the DNA gave D and trimming. The top ten clones hold 4.4% of a sample with a few hundred thousand clones, around 86% of them seen once. This TCR was recovered from a man aged 50 to 59 with acute or convalescent COVID-19. The source material was peripheral blood.

Here the CDR3 DNA reads TGTGCCAGTAGCCCCACAGGGGCCGGGGAGCTGTTTTTT. Protein sequence: CASSPTGAGELFF. The V gene is TRBV19, the J gene TRBJ2-2; 7 bases line up with TRBD1. CDR1 and CDR2 from the germline V gene are LNHDA and SQIVND (reference sequence). Losses at the gene ends were 6 bases for V and 6 bases for J; bases not matched to a gene: 4. The CDR3 is 13 residues long. Looking up the rest from reference TRBV19 and TRBJ2-2 gives the full variable domain: DGGITQSPKYLFRKEGQNVTLSCEQNLNHDAMYWYRQDPGQGLRLIYYSQIVNDFQKGDIAEGYSVSREKKESFPLTVTSAQKNPTAFYLCASSPTGAGELFFGEGSRLTVL.